This T cell receptor (beta chain) was sequenced for a study of OX40 agonist ivuxolimab in advanced cancers. Study summary: The study treated patients with ivuxolimab, an agonistic anti-OX40 (CD134) antibody.

TCRdb's table, derived via immunoSEQ multiplex PCR, lists solely in-frame clones and lacks some. The sample yields approximately 54,000 clones, 85% to 95% seen once. Germline CDR1 SQVTM, CDR2 ANQGSEA. With V trimmed by 7 bases and J by 5 bases, 7 bases remained unmatched. This CDR3 region has 13 residues. Study-wide points: The antigen specificity of the peripheral T cells (those that were expanded) was not determined. Compared with others, partial responders at 0.1-3.0 mg/kg displayed clonal expansion among the lowest.

In the case of this clone: The antigen is not known.

This sequence joins TRBV29-1 and TRBJ2-5; 10 bases fit TRBD1. The TCR was taken from an adult with an advanced solid tumor such as melanoma, head and neck, liver or kidney cancer. This specimen consisted of CD4+ or CD8+ T cells sorted from blood, obtained in a trial of the OX40 agonist ivuxolimab. CDR3 sequence: CSGAGQGMETQYF. The CDR3 DNA reads as TGCAGCGGTGCGGGACAGGGGATGGAGACCCAGTACTTC. The full variable domain, rest sourced from reference TRBV29-1 and TRBJ2-5, is SAVISQKPSRDICQRGTSLTIQCQVDSQVTMMFWYRQQPGQSLTLIATANQGSEATYESGFVIDKFPISRPNLTFSTLTVSNMSPEDSSIYLCSGAGQGMETQYFGPGTRLLVL.